These 14 T cell receptor beta chains share one sample of origin, sequenced in a study of T cell responses to AZD1222 COVID-19 vaccine. Some clones are missing from TCRdb's copy, which holds only in-frame ones; the method was immunoSEQ multiplex PCR. Of some 140,000 clones in the sample, more than 85% were seen once. The specimen comprised peripheral blood, sampled on day 0 of AZD1222 vaccination. These receptors were taken from an adult in good health.

The chain uses TRBV6-2 or TRBV6-3 and TRBJ2-5; either TRBD1 or TRBD2 may supply D (5 bases each). The ends were cut back, 4 bases at V and 3 bases at J, with 21 bases in the middle. Per the germline V gene, CDR1 is MNHEY and CDR2 is SVGEGT. The CDR3 is made up of 17 amino acids. The CDR3 DNA is TGTGCCAGCAGTTGGGGGAGTGGGGCGACCTCCGAAGAGACCCAGTACTTC. It translates to CASSWGSGATSEETQYF.

The chain couples TRBV7-7 to TRBJ2-1; D is possibly TRBD1 (6 bases). Trimming removed 3 bases from V and 0 bases from J, with 9 bases in between. Germline CDR1 and CDR2: SSHAT and FNYEAQ (reference sequence). The CDR3 has 15 residues. This CDR3 reads CASSLGRGSYNEQFF. In DNA, the CDR3 is TGTGCCAGCAGCTTGGGCAGGGGCTCCTACAATGAGCAGTTCTTC.

This clone occurred a few times. This chain links TRBV7-9 with TRBJ2-7; tentatively, D is TRBD2 (6 bases). The CDR3 is 13 residues long. CDR1 SEHNR and CDR2 FQNEAQ come from the germline V gene (reference sequence). Trimming cost V 5 bases and J 1 base, with 9 bases left between them. In DNA form, the CDR3 reads TGTGCCAGCAGCCCCGGGACTTCCTACGAGCAGTACTTC. This codes for CASSPGTSYEQYF.

V is TRBV7-2 and J is TRBJ2-2; D ambiguous. The CDR3 length is 13 residues. Germline values: CDR1 SGHTA, CDR2 FQGNSA. V was shortened by 0 bases and J by 9 bases, with 8 bases between the two germline ends. In nucleotides, the CDR3 is TGTGCCAGCAGCTTAGCGGGCGGTCGGGAGCTGTTTTTT. It specifies CASSLAGGRELFF. The full variable domain, with the rest looked up from reference TRBV7-2 and TRBJ2-2, is GAGVSQSPSNKVTEKGKDVELRCDPISGHTALYWYRQSLGQGLEFLIYFQGNSAPDKSGLPSDRFSAERTGGSVSTLTIQRTQQEDSAVYLCASSLAGGRELFFGEGSRLTVL.

CDR3 bases: TGTGCCAGCAGCTTAGAAGTACGCAACATTCAGTACTTC. It yields the protein CASSLEVRNIQYF. The chain is built from TRBV7-2 and TRBJ2-4; D unclear. Germline CDR1 reads SGHTA; CDR2 reads FQGNSA. Trimming pared 1 base from V and 7 bases from J, leaving 8 bases between. There are 13 residues in the CDR3.

The gene calls are TRBV7-6 and TRBJ2-1; D is uncertain. CDR1 and CDR2 (germline): SGHVS, FNYEAQ. V was clipped by 1 base and J by 8 bases, with 15 bases between them. CDR3 length: 15 residues. The CDR3 DNA follows: TGTGCCAGCAGCTTAGGAGGCTCCCCCAGCGATGAGCAGTTCTTC. Translation gives CASSLGGSPSDEQFF.

The genes are TRBV30 and TRBJ2-5; the match to TRBD2 covers 8 bases. This CDR3 region has 18 residues. Germline trimming cut 0 bases from V and 2 bases from J; bases unmatched to any gene: 14. The germline V gene has CDR1 GTSNPN and CDR2 SVGIG (reference sequence). CDR3 residues: CAWSVFGGARVGQETQYF. CDR3 bases: TGTGCCTGGAGTGTATTCGGGGGGGCGCGGGTAGGTCAAGAGACCCAGTACTTC.

This chain links TRBV6-2 or TRBV6-3 with TRBJ2-3; weak D call: TRBD1 (5 bases). CDR3 size: 17 residues. Per the germline V gene, CDR1 is MNHEY and CDR2 is SVGEGT. V lost 5 bases and J 3 bases, leaving 21 bases between the germline ends. CDR3 in amino acids: CASSANAGFVWTDTQYF. CDR3 in DNA: TGTGCCAGCAGTGCAAACGCAGGGTTCGTTTGGACAGATACGCAGTATTTT.

The chain joins TRBV5-5 to TRBJ2-7, with 9 bases that match TRBD2. The CDR3 totals 15 residues. The V gene end was trimmed by 4 bases and the J gene end by 7 bases; junction bases not matched to a gene: 12. Germline V CDR1 and CDR2: SGHKS, YYEKEE (reference sequence). The CDR3 bases are TGTGCCAGCAGCCCCAGGCTTAGCGGGAGCCGAGAGCAGTACTTC. Translating gives CASSPRLSGSREQYF.

The genes are TRBV3-1 (or the pseudogene TRBV3-2) and TRBJ1-3, with D unclear. This CDR3 comprises 14 residues. Between the trimmed V and J ends, which lost 2 bases and 2 bases, there was a span of 7 bases. Germline CDR1 is LGHDT and CDR2 is YNNKEL (reference sequence). The DNA for the CDR3 is TGTGCCAGCAGCCAACCCGGGCCTGGAAACACCATATATTTT. Protein product: CASSQPGPGNTIYF.

The chain recombines TRBV30 with TRBJ2-2; D gene unclear. The CDR3 contains 12 residues. Germline assignment: CDR1 GTSNPN and CDR2 SVGIG (reference sequence). V dropped 6 bases and J dropped 8 bases, with 13 bases sitting between them. CDR3 amino acids: CACDKPLGELFF. The CDR3 DNA sequence: TGTGCCTGCGATAAACCTCTAGGGGAGCTGTTTTTT.

V usage is TRBV3-1 (or the pseudogene TRBV3-2) and J usage is TRBJ2-1; 7 nucleotides match TRBD2. The CDR3 is 16 residues long. The junction had 12 bases not matched to a gene; V was cut back by 4 bases and J by 6 bases. CDR1 LGHDT and CDR2 YNNKEL come from the germline V gene (reference sequence). The CDR3 sequence: CASSPSAAGAFNEQFF. The CDR3, as DNA: TGTGCCAGCAGCCCCTCGGCCGCGGGAGCCTTCAATGAGCAGTTCTTC.

The rearrangement joins TRBV28 to TRBJ1-1; D not certain. Germline V gene sequence: CDR1 MDHEN, CDR2 SYDVKM. Deletions cut 5 bases from V and 5 bases from J, with 15 bases between. The length of the CDR3 is 14 residues. The CDR3 here is CASSLLQSSTEAFF. The DNA of the CDR3 is TGTGCCAGCAGTCTACTGCAGAGCAGTACTGAAGCTTTCTTT.

Here the CDR3 DNA reads TGTGCCAGCAGCCCGCGTCTAGCGGGAGTACTTAATGAGCAGTTCTTC. Protein product: CASSPRLAGVLNEQFF. The chain couples TRBV9 to TRBJ2-1; the match to TRBD2 covers 10 bases. The V gene end was trimmed by 4 bases and the J gene end by 7 bases; junction bases not matched to a gene: 11. CDR3 length equals 16 residues. The germline gives CDR1 SGDLS, CDR2 YYNGEE.